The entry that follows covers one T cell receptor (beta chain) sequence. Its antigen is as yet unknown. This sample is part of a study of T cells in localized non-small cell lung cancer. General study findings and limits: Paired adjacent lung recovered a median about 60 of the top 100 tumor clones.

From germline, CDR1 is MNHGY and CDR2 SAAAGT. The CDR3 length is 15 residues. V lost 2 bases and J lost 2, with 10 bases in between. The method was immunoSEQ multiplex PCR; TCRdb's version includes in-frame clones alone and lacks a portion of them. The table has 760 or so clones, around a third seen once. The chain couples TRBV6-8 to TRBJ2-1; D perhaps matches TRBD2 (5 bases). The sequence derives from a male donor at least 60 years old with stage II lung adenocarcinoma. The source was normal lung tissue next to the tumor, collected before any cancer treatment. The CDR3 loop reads CASSYELATYNEQFF. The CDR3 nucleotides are TGTGCCAGCAGTTACGAGCTAGCAACCTACAATGAGCAGTTCTTC.